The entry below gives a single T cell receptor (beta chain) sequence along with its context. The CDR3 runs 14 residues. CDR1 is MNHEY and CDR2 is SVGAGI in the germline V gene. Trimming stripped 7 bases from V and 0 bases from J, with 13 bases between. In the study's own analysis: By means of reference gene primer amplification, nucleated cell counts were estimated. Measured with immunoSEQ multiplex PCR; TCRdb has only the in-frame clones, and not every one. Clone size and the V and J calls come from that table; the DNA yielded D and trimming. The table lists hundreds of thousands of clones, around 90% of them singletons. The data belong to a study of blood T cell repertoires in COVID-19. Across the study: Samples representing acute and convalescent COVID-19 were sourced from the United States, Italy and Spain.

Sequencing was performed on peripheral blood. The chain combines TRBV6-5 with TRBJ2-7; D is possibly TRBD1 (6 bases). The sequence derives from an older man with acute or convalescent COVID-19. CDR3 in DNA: TGTGCCAGCACCAGGACAGAAGGCTCCTACGAGCAGTACTTC. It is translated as CASTRTEGSYEQYF.